The source of this TCR beta chain is a study of beta chain features in type 1 diabetes. Study-wide background: Examination of sorted cells across all samples involved more than 100,000,000 cells.

Sequenced material consisted of expressed TCRB transcripts (all of the isolated RNA was reverse transcribed). Each sample of naive, central memory or regulatory T cells had, on average, approximately 3.5 million reads. Clones were sequenced by immunoSEQ multiplex PCR, and TCRdb holds only the in-frame ones, with some missing. Of 600,000 to 650,000 clones in the sample, about 16% are singletons; the top ten hold 0.09% to 0.095%. Points from the study as a whole: PCR might pick shorter templates more often, in the same way for patients and controls.

This clone was observed a handful of times. The antigen is undetermined. This sequence was found in a man between 18 and 35 years old in good health. The sample consisted of naive CD4+ T cells from blood.

CDR3 nucleotide sequence: TGTGCCAGCAGCTTAGGACAACTCTATGGCTACACCTTC. Its protein is CASSLGQLYGYTF. This chain links TRBV7-6 with TRBJ1-2, with D unresolved. The CDR3 is made up of 13 amino acids. Germline lookup yields CDR1 SGHVS and CDR2 FNYEAQ. The V end was cut by 1 base, the J end by 4 bases, with 7 bases between.